This T cell receptor beta chain stems from a study of blood T cells in healthy people across ages (dated by TCRdb to about 2015). The study in broad terms: In model experiments, template switching captured about one uniquely barcoded TCR beta cDNA molecule for every two T cells. Using deep sequencing normalized with unique cDNA molecular identifiers, the study measured how TCR beta repertoire diversity changes with age. Two additional independent replicas of 1 million unique cDNA reads from the same blood draw were analyzed for two donors (one aged 18 to 30 and one aged 80 or older). The donors were divided into four age groups: young (average 16 years), middle-aged (about 41), aged (approximately 62) and long-lived (roughly 82).

Donors were approximately 42 systemically healthy Caucasian individuals from Russia aged roughly 6 to 90 years. Each donor gave about 9.2 milliliters of peripheral blood, drawn into EDTA-treated Vacutainer tubes. Ficoll-Paque density-gradient centrifugation was used to isolate PBMCs, with at least 7 million obtained per sample. Trizol reagent was used to extract total RNA from PBMCs, with at least 6 micrograms per sample. For every donor, flow cytometry on a PBMC aliquot measured the percentage of naive CD45RAhigh/CD27high T cells. Preparation of the library involved 5' RACE. The data were produced on an Illumina HiSeq 2500. A second roughly 7 to 12 cycle PCR used a sample-barcoded 5' primer and a J-beta primer mix. A template-switch 5' adaptor carrying 12 random nucleotides introduced a unique molecular identifier onto each TCR beta cDNA molecule. At least 2.5 million CDR3-containing paired-end reads were obtained from each sample. First-strand cDNA synthesis was performed from all RNA using the Mint cDNA synthesis kit, with priming by a TRBC-specific oligonucleotide. All cDNA was treated with uracil-DNA glycosylase and then went through a first 18-cycle PCR with the universal primers M1SS and BC2_uni_R. In the authors' own workflow: For normalization, 1 million high-quality reads were randomly selected from each sample, with every read carrying a distinct molecular identifier. Reads with shared molecular identifiers were discarded instead of being binned into consensus sequences. MiTCR, with a Q25 quality threshold and the strictest error-elimination algorithm, was used for CDR3 identification, clonotype clustering and error correction. Lower-bound total TCR beta diversity was estimated with a nonparametric unseen species model using Euler transformation. TCRdb reanalyzed the raw reads on its own, using fastp at Q25 for trimming and MiXCR for clone calling, and kept in-frame beta chains. Under each unique CDR3 protein, matching rows form one entry showing the most common genes and DNA. These V and J calls originate from TCRdb's pipeline instead of the authors' own analysis. This sample gives about 1 million distinct CDR3 sequences in total; 25% of them show up just once. 0.65% to 0.75% of the sample is taken by the ten largest.

Broader findings and caveats from the paper: Compared with the aged group, more naive CD4+ T cells, fewer expanded clones and increased TCR diversity were shown by the long-lived group, suggesting age selection. Observed TCR beta diversity correlated strongly with the percentage of naive T cells measured by flow cytometry. Because profiling used bulk unsorted PBMCs, naive and antigen-experienced compartments could not be compared conclusively. As age increased, observed TCR beta diversity per million T cells dropped in a roughly linear way, and a significant reduction was already evident by age 40. Estimates of total diversity based on one million sequenced T cells were considered lower bounds and underestimates. The CMV infection status of donors was not known, potentially confounding age-related changes in expanded clonotypes.

Details on this clonotype: Its binding antigen is unknown. The input lacks base qualities; no much larger clone sits a single base away.

These data were also filed under a second study, of T cells of mothers and their children. As noted in the second study: Nine systemically healthy Caucasian individuals served as donors, namely three mothers together with their six children. cDNA synthesis used all of the extracted RNA, with about 1.5 ug of RNA in each 15 ul reaction. Sample barcodes and 2-4 random nucleotides were added via the M1S primer in the second PCR. More than 8 million TCR beta CDR3 reads were obtained from each mother, and about 3 million reads were obtained from each child. Thymic selection similarly shapes TCR recombination output in related and unrelated pairs, with minor effect from inherited differences. Normalized repertoire overlap in related mother-child pairs was always slightly higher than in unrelated mother-child pairs, but the difference was never significant. With a sensitivity of approximately 96 clones per million clonotypes, no persistent microchimeric T cell clones were detected. In the study, deep NGS was used to compare the TCR beta repertoires of mothers and children, and features distinguishing related mother-child pairs from unrelated individuals were sought. Mothers averaged approximately 41 +/- 4 years of age and children averaged roughly 11 +/- 4 years. After adapters were ligated using NEBNext reagents, the libraries underwent 100+100 nt paired-end sequencing on an Illumina HiSeq 2000. To prevent cross-contamination, the mother and child libraries were prepared one month apart and sequenced in separate runs. For each donor, somewhere between about 500,000 and 2,000,000 distinct TCR beta clonotypes were identified. Naive TCR beta clonotypes were estimated from low-frequency clonotypes matched to each donor's FACS-determined naive share, without sorting.

The sample was blood. The TCR originated in a girl aged 2 to 10 in good health.

The CDR3 here reads CAIGREMADTQYF. At the DNA level, the sequence is TGTGCCATTGGCAGGGAAATGGCAGATACGCAGTATTTT. This sequence uses TRBV12-3 or TRBV12-4 and TRBJ2-3, with TRBD1 perhaps the D gene, on 5 matching bases. Inclusive of the bounding cysteine and phenylalanine, the CDR3 is 13 residues long. CDR3 DNA is the only sequence kept; it has 39 bases, read in frame from the first base. V and J are truncated by 10 bases and 4 bases respectively, leaving an intervening sequence of 15 bases.